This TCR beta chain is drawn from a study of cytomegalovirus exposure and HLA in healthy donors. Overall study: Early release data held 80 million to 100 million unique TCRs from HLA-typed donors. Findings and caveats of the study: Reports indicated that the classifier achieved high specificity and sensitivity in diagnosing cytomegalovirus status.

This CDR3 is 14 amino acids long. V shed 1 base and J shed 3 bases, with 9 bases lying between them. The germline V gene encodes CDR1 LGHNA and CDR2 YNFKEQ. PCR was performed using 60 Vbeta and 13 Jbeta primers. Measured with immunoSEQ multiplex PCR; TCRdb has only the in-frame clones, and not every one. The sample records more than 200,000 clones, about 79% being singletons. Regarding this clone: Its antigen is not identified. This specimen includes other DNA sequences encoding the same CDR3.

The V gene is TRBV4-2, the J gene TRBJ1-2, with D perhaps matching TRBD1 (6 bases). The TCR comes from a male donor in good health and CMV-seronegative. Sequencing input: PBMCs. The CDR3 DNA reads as TGTGCCAGCAGCCAAGTGGGGGCGGACTATGGCTACACCTTC. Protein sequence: CASSQVGADYGYTF.